Included here is one TCR beta chain sequence, with context. These data come from a study of T-cell memory formation after mild COVID-19. TCRdb independently ran MiXCR on the 5' RACE reads; one entry per CDR3 protein. The top ten clones hold 2% to 2.5% of a sample with 200,000 to 300,000 distinct CDR3 sequences, 15% of them seen once. This CDR3 spans 15 amino acids. J was trimmed by 4 bases and V by 3 bases; bases with no gene match: 4. Germline V gene sequence: CDR1 LNHNV, CDR2 YYDKDF (reference sequence). The chain uses TRBV15 and TRBJ2-5; 11 bases are shared with TRBD1. The sequence came from an adult woman who had mild COVID-19 (a few samples of this study predate the infection). Cell type and time point are not known. Sequencing used PBMCs or a T cell subset sorted from them (not recorded which). CDR3 protein: CATSRDRGLGETQYF. The CDR3 nucleotides read TGTGCCACCAGCAGGGACAGGGGGCTGGGAGAGACCCAGTACTTC.